This section outlines one T cell receptor beta chain sequence together with its context. What it recognizes is unknown. Profiled with immunoSEQ multiplex PCR; TCRdb holds only in-frame clones, not every one. There are about 30,000 clones in the sample; around 75% occur only once, and less than 6% lies in the top ten. In the ViraFEST assay, antigen-specific CD4+ clonotypes were identified by expansion after peptide-pool stimulation. CD4+ T cell isolation took place after 10 days of culture. Either the mRNA-1273 or the BNT162b2 vaccine was given to participants as two doses. Testing of the vaccine recipients showed negative nucleocapsid antibodies and no prior SARS-CoV-2 infection. Wells of two million PBMC each were grown with about 9.5 IU/ml IL-2 and roughly 9.2 ug/ml peptides. This sample is drawn from a study of vaccination effects on CD4 cells after COVID-19. J lost 1 base, V lost 3 bases, and 1 base had no gene match. CDR1 and CDR2 from the germline V gene are SGHTA and FQGTGA. The CDR3 contains 15 residues.

The chain has TRBV7-3 and TRBJ2-5, with 11 bases identical to TRBD2. This TCR came from a human donor who received a COVID-19 vaccine. Some clones in this sample may be carry-over from other donors' samples. The sample was CD4+ T cells from PBMCs cultured with SARS-CoV-2 spike peptides, taken after COVID-19 vaccination. This CDR3 is CASSFSGGAQETQYF. CDR3 coding DNA: TGTGCCAGCAGCTTTAGCGGGGGGGCCCAAGAGACCCAGTACTTC. Full variable domain (rest looked up from reference TRBV7-3 and TRBJ2-5): GAGVSQTPSNKVTEKGKYVELRCDPISGHTALYWYRQSLGQGPEFLIYFQGTGAADDSGLPNDRFFAVRPEGSVSTLKIQRTERGDSAVYLCASSFSGGAQETQYFGPGTRLLVL.